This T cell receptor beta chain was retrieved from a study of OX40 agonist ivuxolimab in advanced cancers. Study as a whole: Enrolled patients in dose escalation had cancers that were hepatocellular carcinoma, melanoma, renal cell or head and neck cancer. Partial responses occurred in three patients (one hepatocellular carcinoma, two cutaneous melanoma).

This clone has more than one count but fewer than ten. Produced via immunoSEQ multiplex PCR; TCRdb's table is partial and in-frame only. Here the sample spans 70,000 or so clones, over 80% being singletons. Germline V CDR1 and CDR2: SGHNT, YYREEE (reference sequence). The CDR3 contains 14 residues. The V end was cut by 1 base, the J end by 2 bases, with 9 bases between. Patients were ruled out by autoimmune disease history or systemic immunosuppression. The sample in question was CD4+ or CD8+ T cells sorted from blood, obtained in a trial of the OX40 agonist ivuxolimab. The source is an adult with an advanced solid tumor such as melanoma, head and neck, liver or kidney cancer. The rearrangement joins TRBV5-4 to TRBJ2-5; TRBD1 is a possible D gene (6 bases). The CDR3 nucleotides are TGTGCCAGCAGCTTGAGGACAGCGCAAGAGACCCAGTACTTC. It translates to CASSLRTAQETQYF. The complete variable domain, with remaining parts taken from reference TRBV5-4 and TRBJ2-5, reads ETGVTQSPTHLIKTRGQQVTLRCSSQSGHNTVSWYQQALGQGPQFIFQYYREEENGRGNFPPRFSGLQFPNYSSELNVNALELDDSALYLCASSLRTAQETQYFGPGTRLLVL.